This passage covers 18 T cell receptor beta chains from one sample sequenced in a study of T cell responses to AZD1222 COVID-19 vaccine. TCRdb's table, derived via immunoSEQ multiplex PCR, lists solely in-frame clones and lacks some. Among 150,000 to 200,000 clones listed, approximately 90% were seen once. Sequencing was performed on peripheral blood, taken 28 days after the second AZD1222 dose. The receptor source for this set is an adult who received the AZD1222 COVID-19 vaccine.

The rearrangement joins TRBV13 to TRBJ2-7; D might be TRBD1 (6 bases). CDR3 size: 15 residues. V lost 4 bases, J lost 6 bases, and 19 bases lay in between. CDR1 is PRHDT and CDR2 is FYEKMQ in the germline V gene (reference sequence). The CDR3 region has the DNA TGTGCCAGCAGCTCCAGTCCGGCAGGGGTGGGCGAGCAGTACTTC. This gives the protein CASSSSPAGVGEQYF.

The chain uses TRBV27 and TRBJ1-2; TRBD1 might be the D (5 bases). The CDR3 has 13 residues. V lost 6 bases and J lost 8, with 16 bases in between. CDR1 and CDR2 from the germline V gene are MNHEY and SMNVEV (reference sequence). The DNA for the CDR3 is TGTGCCAGCAGACCCCAGGGTACGGGGGGCTACACCTTC. This gives the protein CASRPQGTGGYTF.

J is TRBJ1-1 and V is TRBV7-9, with a possible D match to TRBD1 (6 bases). Germline V lookup: CDR1 SEHNR, CDR2 FQNEAQ (reference sequence). The V end lost 1 base, the J end lost 10 bases, and 10 bases lay between the germline ends. The CDR3 contains 12 residues. The CDR3 is CASSLDKGGAFF. The DNA for the CDR3 is TGTGCCAGCAGCTTAGATAAGGGGGGAGCTTTCTTT.

The V and J genes are TRBV6-5 and TRBJ2-7; D remains unclear. The germline gives CDR1 MNHEY, CDR2 SVGAGI. Between the trimmed V and J ends, which lost 2 bases and 0 bases, there was a span of 8 bases. CDR3 size: 14 residues. CDR3 nucleotides: TGTGCCAGCAGTTACGACCCAGACTCCTACGAGCAGTACTTC. Protein product: CASSYDPDSYEQYF.

This clone was seen just once. This chain connects TRBV18 to TRBJ1-1; D may be TRBD1 (5 bases). The CDR3 consists of 14 residues. Germline CDR1 reads KGHSH; CDR2 reads LQKENI. Trimming stripped 6 bases from V and 0 bases from J, with 11 bases between. The CDR3 reads CASSRGRVNTEAFF. For the CDR3, the DNA is TGTGCCAGCTCGAGGGGCCGCGTGAACACTGAAGCTTTCTTT.

This clone was found once. The rearrangement uses TRBV7-8 and TRBJ1-4; D remains ambiguous. Trimming left V 1 base short and J 6 bases short, with 9 bases between. Germline CDR1 is SGHVS and CDR2 is FQNEAQ. This CDR3 has 14 amino acids. The CDR3 DNA reads TGTGCCAGCAGCTTAGGGACGGGCTATGAAAAACTGTTTTTT. It encodes CASSLGTGYEKLFF.

The CDR3 reads CASSPHWGSPNIQYF. In DNA, the CDR3 is TGTGCCAGCAGCCCACATTGGGGGTCCCCAAACATTCAGTACTTC. The chain couples TRBV5-4 to TRBJ2-4, with D perhaps assigned TRBD1 or TRBD2 (5 bases each). Between the trimmed V and J ends, which lost 4 bases and 6 bases, there was a span of 17 bases. Germline-derived CDR1 and CDR2 are SGHNT and YYREEE (reference sequence). The CDR3 is 15 amino acids.

The chain employs TRBV6-5 and TRBJ2-2; no clear D gene. The CDR3 extends over 14 amino acids. Looked up from germline, CDR1 is MNHEY and CDR2 is SVGAGI. Between the trimmed V and J ends, which lost 6 bases and 7 bases, there was a span of 15 bases. The CDR3: CASSFGRRGGELFF. The CDR3 DNA sequence: TGTGCCAGCAGCTTCGGGCGCAGAGGCGGGGAGCTGTTTTTT.

In nucleotides, the CDR3 is TGCGCCAGCAGCCAAGGACCTCTTACCTACGAGCAGTACTTC. Translated: CASSQGPLTYEQYF. V is TRBV5-1 and J is TRBJ2-7; D gene uncertain. The CDR3 runs 14 residues. V was trimmed by 4 bases and J by 2 bases, leaving 13 bases between them. Germline CDR1 reads SGHRS; CDR2 reads YFSETQ.

V gene TRBV30 combines with J gene TRBJ1-3; no reliable D call. V shed 4 bases and J shed 3 bases, with 7 bases lying between them. The germline V gene has CDR1 GTSNPN and CDR2 SVGIG (reference sequence). CDR3 size: 12 residues. The CDR3: CAWTGSGNTIYF. DNA for the CDR3: TGTGCCTGGACGGGGAGTGGAAACACCATATATTTT.

The chain links TRBV5-1 to TRBJ1-6; TRBD1 is a possible D gene (6 bases). Trimming pared 1 base from V and 0 bases from J, leaving 8 bases between. CDR3 size: 16 residues. Germline assignment: CDR1 SGHRS and CDR2 YFSETQ. The CDR3 loop reads CASSLRGSSYNSPLHF. DNA for the CDR3: TGCGCCAGCAGCTTGAGGGGGAGCTCCTATAATTCACCCCTCCACTTT.

The CDR3 DNA is TGTGCCAGTAGGTTATTGGGGGGGAACGCCTACGAGCAGTACTTC. Its translation: CASRLLGGNAYEQYF. The chain is built from TRBV27 and TRBJ2-7; 7 nucleotides line up with TRBD2. This CDR3 is 15 amino acids long. Germline-derived CDR1 and CDR2 are MNHEY and SMNVEV (reference sequence). V dropped 9 bases and J dropped 2; count of bases not matched to a gene: 13.

This chain connects TRBV18 to TRBJ1-2; unclear D gene. The CDR3 loop spans 17 amino acids. Germline CDR1 and CDR2: KGHSH and LQKENI. Trimming removed 2 bases from V and 0 bases from J, with 16 bases in between. The CDR3 DNA is TGTGCCAGCTCACCAAACGATGGCTCCCTGTCTAACTATGGCTACACCTTC. This gives the protein CASSPNDGSLSNYGYTF.

This chain joins TRBV6-2 or TRBV6-3 and TRBJ1-2; a weak D match, TRBD1 (5 bases). CDR1 and CDR2 (germline): MNHEY, SVGEGT. Between the trimmed V and J ends, which lost 2 bases and 7 bases, there was a span of 11 bases. The CDR3 covers 13 residues. The CDR3 reads CASSYPPTGGYTF. CDR3 nucleotides: TGTGCCAGCAGTTACCCACCAACAGGTGGCTACACCTTC.

The rearrangement joins TRBV6-5 to TRBJ2-1; D possibly matches TRBD1 or TRBD2 (5 bases each). The CDR3 consists of 15 residues. Germline V gives CDR1 MNHEY, CDR2 SVGAGI. Trimming shortened V by 7 bases and J by 4 bases, and 17 bases separated the two germline ends. The CDR3 DNA reads as TGTGCCAGCACTCCCGGGGACGGACCATACAATGAGCAGTTCTTC. This translates into CASTPGDGPYNEQFF.

On this clone: At one end, the junction sequence differs from germline, possibly due to a read error. V is TRBV7-7 and J is TRBJ2-1, with D perhaps TRBD2 (5 bases). This CDR3 is built from 12 residues. Looked up from germline, CDR1 is SSHAT and CDR2 is FNYEAQ (reference sequence). The CDR3 loop is CASSHTSNEQFF. In DNA, the CDR3 is TGTGCTAGCAGCCACACTAGCAATGAGCAGTTCTTC.

This clone is a singleton in its sample. V and J are TRBV6-5 and TRBJ2-6; weak D call: TRBD1 (6 bases). The CDR3 runs to 15 residues. Trimming took 6 bases from V and 0 from J, leaving 9 bases between them. Germline V gene lookup returns CDR1 MNHEY and CDR2 SVGAGI. CDR3 DNA sequence: TGTGCCAGCAGCCGGGACAACTCTGGGGCCAACGTCCTGACTTTC. This translates into CASSRDNSGANVLTF.

The chain couples TRBV12-3 or TRBV12-4 to TRBJ2-1, with a tentative D call TRBD2 (6 bases). This CDR3 has 13 amino acids. V was clipped by 3 bases and J by 8 bases, with 11 bases between them. The CDR3, as DNA: TGTGCCAGCAGTTTCGGGAGACGCGATGAGCAGTTCTTC. This codes for CASSFGRRDEQFF.